The clone carrying this T cell receptor (beta chain) has only one observation. Antigen specificity is unknown. Method: immunoSEQ multiplex PCR; TCRdb's copy keeps in-frame clones and lacks some. The top ten hold 0.1% to 0.15% of the sample, which has about 2 million clones, roughly 94% seen once. The data belong to a study of shared clonotypes between healthy human individuals. Study-wide results and caveats: Of the naive CD4 clonotypes, approximately 5% were shared across several donors. The study generally estimated greater richness for naive than memory subsets.

The specimen was naive CD4+ T cells sorted from blood. The subset was: CD45RA+ positively selected. This clonotype originated in a man aged 18 to 30 in good health.

The CDR3: CSVGPEANEQFF. In DNA, the CDR3 is TGCAGCGTTGGACCCGAGGCGAATGAGCAGTTCTTC. This sequence joins TRBV29-1 and TRBJ2-1; no clear D. The CDR3 covers 12 residues. Germline-derived CDR1 and CDR2 are SQVTM and ANQGSEA. V lost 4 bases to trimming and J lost 7 bases, with 11 bases between them.